Below, 24 T cell receptor beta chains from the same sample are listed, as sequenced in a study of cytomegalovirus exposure and HLA in healthy donors. The PCR was carried out with 60 Vbeta primers and 13 Jbeta primers. Some clones are missing from TCRdb's copy, which holds only in-frame ones; the method was immunoSEQ multiplex PCR. Found here are 120,000 to 150,000 clones, 60% to 85% of them singletons; the top ten hold less than 3.5%. Input material: PBMCs. The origin of the receptors is a male donor in good health and CMV-seronegative.

V usage is TRBV28 and J usage is TRBJ1-1; maybe TRBD1 (5 bases). This CDR3 is 16 amino acids long. V shed 5 bases and J shed 1 base, with 17 bases lying between them. Germline CDR1 and CDR2: MDHEN and SYDVKM. CDR3 loop: CASSPGLRVRNTEAFF. Here the CDR3 DNA reads TGTGCCAGCAGTCCGGGACTTCGGGTCCGGAACACTGAAGCTTTCTTT. Looking up the rest from reference TRBV28 and TRBJ1-1 gives the full variable domain: DVKVTQSSRYLVKRTGEKVFLECVQDMDHENMFWYRQDPGLGLRLIYFSYDVKMKEKGDIPEGYSVSREKKERFSLILESASTNQTSMYLCASSPGLRVRNTEAFFGQGTRLTVV.

The J gene is TRBJ2-1, the V gene TRBV15, with 7 nucleotides matching TRBD1. V shed 1 base and J 9 bases; nucleotides not matched to a gene: 3. Germline CDR1 is LNHNV and CDR2 is YYDKDF (reference sequence). This CDR3 comprises 13 residues. The CDR3 loop is CATSRVGTVEQFF. CDR3 in DNA: TGTGCCACCAGCAGAGTCGGGACAGTTGAGCAGTTCTTC.

The chain joins TRBV7-2 to TRBJ2-2, with 8 bases matching TRBD1. Per germline, CDR1 SGHTA and CDR2 FQGNSA. The ends lost 8 bases at V and 4 bases at J; junction bases unmatched: 6. CDR3 length: 14 residues. Here the CDR3 reads CASFRGRSTGELFF. In DNA form, the CDR3 reads TGTGCCAGCTTCAGGGGGCGTAGCACCGGGGAGCTGTTTTTT.

The chain is built from TRBV27 and TRBJ1-2; TRBD1 matches at 7 bases. The CDR3 extends over 13 amino acids. J gave up 5 bases and V 5 bases, and 5 bases lay outside the gene matches. Per germline, CDR1 MNHEY and CDR2 SMNVEV (reference sequence). The CDR3 spells CASSLGTAYGYTF. CDR3 nucleotides: TGTGCCAGCAGTCTCGGGACAGCTTATGGCTACACCTTC.

V is TRBV5-6 and J is TRBJ1-1; tentatively, D is TRBD1 (5 bases). V lost 4 bases, J lost 0 bases, and 13 bases lay in between. CDR3 length equals 15 residues. Germline lookup yields CDR1 SGHDT and CDR2 YYEEEE. This chain's CDR3 is CASSGVGPLNTEAFF. As DNA, the CDR3 is TGTGCCAGCAGCGGGGTGGGGCCTTTGAACACTGAAGCTTTCTTT.

The V gene is TRBV7-2, the J gene TRBJ2-7; 8 positions match TRBD2. The CDR3 contains 15 residues. CDR1 SGHTA and CDR2 FQGNSA come from the germline V gene. The V segment lost 1 base and the J segment 3 bases; nucleotides outside the gene matches: 5. CDR3 amino acids: CASSLEFGRGYEQYF. In DNA form, the CDR3 reads TGTGCCAGCAGCTTAGAGTTCGGGAGGGGCTACGAGCAGTACTTC.

This chain connects TRBV23-1 to TRBJ2-5; no clear D gene. TRBV23-1 is flagged as an ORF with uncertain function. The CDR3 spans 8 residues. V dropped 11 bases and J dropped 13 bases, with 11 bases sitting between them. CDR3 DNA: TGCGCCGCTGGATCAGGGTACTTC. The encoded protein is CAAGSGYF.

This clone was seen a few times. The rearrangement uses TRBV7-2 and TRBJ1-1; weak D call: TRBD1 (6 bases). Germline values: CDR1 SGHTA, CDR2 FQGNSA. V lost 5 bases, J lost 2 bases, and 15 bases lay in between. CDR3 size: 15 residues. The CDR3 DNA reads as TGTGCCAGCAGCACAGGGATTTGGGTTAACACTGAAGCTTTCTTT. It encodes CASSTGIWVNTEAFF.

V is TRBV6-1 and J is TRBJ1-5; D is undetermined. V gave up 2 bases and J gave up 2 bases, with 10 bases separating them. The CDR3 loop spans 15 amino acids. The germline V gene has CDR1 MNHNS and CDR2 SASEGT. The CDR3 region is CASSELENRNQPQHF. As DNA, the CDR3 is TGTGCCAGCAGTGAATTGGAGAACCGCAATCAGCCCCAGCATTTT.

The gene calls are TRBV10-3 and TRBJ1-1; 8 bases are a match to TRBD1. The length of the CDR3 is 14 residues. In germline, CDR1 is ENHRY, CDR2 SYGVKD. The V and J ends lost 4 bases and 0 bases, in that order; junction bases with no gene match: 1. CDR3 residues: CAISGQGMNTEAFF. Written as DNA, the CDR3 is TGTGCCATCAGTGGACAGGGGATGAACACTGAAGCTTTCTTT.

This clone has just one count. The chain uses TRBV6-1 and TRBJ2-2, with 11 nucleotides matching TRBD1. Per the germline V gene, CDR1 is MNHNS and CDR2 is SASEGT. The CDR3 extends over 16 amino acids. Trimming at V came to 4 bases and at J to 4 bases, leaving 5 bases not matched to a gene. CDR3 sequence: CASSAWTGGLTGELFF. CDR3 nucleotides: TGTGCCAGCAGTGCCTGGACAGGGGGCCTCACCGGGGAGCTGTTTTTT.

The chain has TRBV5-4 and TRBJ1-3; 7 bases are a match to TRBD1. CDR3 length equals 15 residues. Germline loops: CDR1 SGHNT, CDR2 YYREEE (reference sequence). V lost 7 bases to trimming and J lost 2 bases; unmatched junction nucleotides: 9. CDR3 bases: TGTGCCAGCCGGGACAGAGGATCACCTGGAAACACCATATATTTT. Amino acids: CASRDRGSPGNTIYF. The whole variable domain, remainder taken from reference TRBV5-4 and TRBJ1-3, is ETGVTQSPTHLIKTRGQQVTLRCSSQSGHNTVSWYQQALGQGPQFIFQYYREEENGRGNFPPRFSGLQFPNYSSELNVNALELDDSALYLCASRDRGSPGNTIYFGEGSWLTVV.

The rearrangement links TRBV30 to TRBJ2-2, with TRBD2 matching 10 bases. Germline loops: CDR1 GTSNPN, CDR2 SVGIG (reference sequence). This CDR3 comprises 17 residues. V shed 0 bases, J shed 0 bases, and the junction held 4 bases outside the gene matches. The CDR3 region has the DNA TGTGCCTGGAGTGTAAGACTAGCGGGCGCGAACACCGGGGAGCTGTTTTTT. Residues: CAWSVRLAGANTGELFF.

This rearrangement joins TRBV7-9 to TRBJ1-2, with D possibly being TRBD1 (5 bases). Between the trimmed V and J ends, which lost 4 bases and 2 bases, there was a span of 14 bases. This CDR3 comprises 15 residues. The germline gives CDR1 SEHNR, CDR2 FQNEAQ (reference sequence). CDR3 protein: CASSYNGGNNYGYTF. The CDR3 DNA follows: TGTGCCAGCAGCTACAATGGGGGGAACAACTATGGCTACACCTTC.

The CDR3 sequence: CASTRTGAYEQYF. CDR3 nucleotides: TGTGCCAGCACCCGGACAGGAGCCTACGAGCAGTACTTC. The chain recombines TRBV7-9 with TRBJ2-7, with 7 positions matching TRBD1. The CDR3 spans 13 residues. Looked up from germline, CDR1 is SEHNR and CDR2 is FQNEAQ (reference sequence). V lost 7 bases and J lost 2; bases outside the gene matches: 5.

This clone was observed a handful of times. The chain couples TRBV11-1 to TRBJ1-5, with 7 bases fitting TRBD1. This CDR3 is built from 14 residues. Germline V gene data show CDR1 as SGHAT and CDR2 as FQDESV (reference sequence). Trimming at V came to 6 bases and at J to 2 bases, leaving 4 bases not matched to a gene. CDR3: CASSSDRGNQPQHF. The CDR3 nucleotides read TGTGCCAGCAGTTCCGACAGGGGCAATCAGCCCCAGCATTTT. The complete variable domain, with remaining parts taken from reference TRBV11-1 and TRBJ1-5, reads EAEVAQSPRYKITEKSQAVAFWCDPISGHATLYWYRQILGQGPELLVQFQDESVVDDSQLPKDRFSAERLKGVDSTLKIQPAELGDSAMYLCASSSDRGNQPQHFGDGTRLSIL.

J is TRBJ1-2 and V is TRBV15; D is uncertain. V shed 0 bases and J shed 7 bases, with 9 bases lying between them. CDR3 size: 13 residues. Germline loops: CDR1 LNHNV, CDR2 YYDKDF (reference sequence). This CDR3 is CATSRDGTGGYTF. CDR3 DNA sequence: TGTGCCACCAGCAGAGACGGAACGGGTGGCTACACCTTC.

The rearrangement joins TRBV25-1 to TRBJ2-5, with D unclear. Germline CDR1 MGHDK, CDR2 SYGVNS. V was pared by 3 bases and J by 5 bases, with 16 bases between. This CDR3 contains 15 residues. The CDR3 DNA follows: TGTGCCAGCAGTGAGGTATCAGACCCCGGGGAGACCCAGTACTTC. It is translated as CASSEVSDPGETQYF.

The table lists this clone with a few counts. The chain has TRBV19 and TRBJ2-1, with 13 bases fitting TRBD2. The CDR3 consists of 18 residues. The V and J ends lost 2 bases and 6 bases, in that order; junction bases with no gene match: 10. Germline V gene data show CDR1 as LNHDA and CDR2 as SQIVND (reference sequence). The CDR3 DNA sequence: TGTGCCAGTAGTATACCAACTAGCGGGAGGGCTAAAGTCAATGAGCAGTTCTTC. This sequence encodes CASSIPTSGRAKVNEQFF.

The chain employs TRBV5-1 and TRBJ1-6; 8 bases fit TRBD1. Germline V gene lookup returns CDR1 SGHRS and CDR2 YFSETQ. The CDR3 is 16 residues long. V gave up 4 bases and J gave up 10 bases; unmatched junction bases: 13. The CDR3 spells CASSLLRQGSNSPLHF. The CDR3 DNA follows: TGCGCCAGCAGCCTACTCAGACAGGGGTCAAACTCACCCCTCCACTTT.

The chain uses TRBV6-1 and TRBJ2-7; weak D call: TRBD2 (6 bases). This CDR3 region has 14 residues. Germline CDR1 reads MNHNS; CDR2 reads SASEGT. The V and J ends lost 7 bases and 12 bases respectively, with 25 bases between them. CDR3 loop: CASTHLTSLYRLYF. Here the CDR3 DNA reads TGTGCCAGCACCCACCTGACTAGTCTCTATCGGCTGTACTTC.

The gene calls are TRBV6-5 and TRBJ2-7; tentatively, D is TRBD2 (5 bases). This CDR3 region has 13 residues. Trimming cost V 5 bases and J 6 bases, with 14 bases left between them. The germline CDR1 and CDR2 sequences are MNHEY and SVGAGI. CDR3 sequence reads: CASSHRGSIEQYF. In DNA form, the CDR3 reads TGTGCCAGCAGTCATCGGGGTTCGATCGAGCAGTACTTC.

V gene TRBV7-6 combines with J gene TRBJ2-7; TRBD2 might be the D (6 bases). Germline CDR1 is SGHVS and CDR2 is FNYEAQ. V was pared by 3 bases and J by 2 bases, with 11 bases between. This CDR3 is 14 amino acids long. The CDR3 is CASSFRGTAYEQYF. The CDR3 DNA reads TGTGCCAGCAGCTTTCGCGGGACGGCCTACGAGCAGTACTTC.

V and J are TRBV5-6 and TRBJ2-1, with 7 nucleotides matching TRBD1. Trimming removed 7 bases from V and 3 bases from J; junction bases left unmatched: 10. Germline CDR1 SGHDT, CDR2 YYEEEE. The CDR3 is 15 residues long. The DNA of the CDR3 is TGTGCCAGCCTCAACCCGGGACAGATCTACAATGAGCAGTTCTTC. Translating gives CASLNPGQIYNEQFF.